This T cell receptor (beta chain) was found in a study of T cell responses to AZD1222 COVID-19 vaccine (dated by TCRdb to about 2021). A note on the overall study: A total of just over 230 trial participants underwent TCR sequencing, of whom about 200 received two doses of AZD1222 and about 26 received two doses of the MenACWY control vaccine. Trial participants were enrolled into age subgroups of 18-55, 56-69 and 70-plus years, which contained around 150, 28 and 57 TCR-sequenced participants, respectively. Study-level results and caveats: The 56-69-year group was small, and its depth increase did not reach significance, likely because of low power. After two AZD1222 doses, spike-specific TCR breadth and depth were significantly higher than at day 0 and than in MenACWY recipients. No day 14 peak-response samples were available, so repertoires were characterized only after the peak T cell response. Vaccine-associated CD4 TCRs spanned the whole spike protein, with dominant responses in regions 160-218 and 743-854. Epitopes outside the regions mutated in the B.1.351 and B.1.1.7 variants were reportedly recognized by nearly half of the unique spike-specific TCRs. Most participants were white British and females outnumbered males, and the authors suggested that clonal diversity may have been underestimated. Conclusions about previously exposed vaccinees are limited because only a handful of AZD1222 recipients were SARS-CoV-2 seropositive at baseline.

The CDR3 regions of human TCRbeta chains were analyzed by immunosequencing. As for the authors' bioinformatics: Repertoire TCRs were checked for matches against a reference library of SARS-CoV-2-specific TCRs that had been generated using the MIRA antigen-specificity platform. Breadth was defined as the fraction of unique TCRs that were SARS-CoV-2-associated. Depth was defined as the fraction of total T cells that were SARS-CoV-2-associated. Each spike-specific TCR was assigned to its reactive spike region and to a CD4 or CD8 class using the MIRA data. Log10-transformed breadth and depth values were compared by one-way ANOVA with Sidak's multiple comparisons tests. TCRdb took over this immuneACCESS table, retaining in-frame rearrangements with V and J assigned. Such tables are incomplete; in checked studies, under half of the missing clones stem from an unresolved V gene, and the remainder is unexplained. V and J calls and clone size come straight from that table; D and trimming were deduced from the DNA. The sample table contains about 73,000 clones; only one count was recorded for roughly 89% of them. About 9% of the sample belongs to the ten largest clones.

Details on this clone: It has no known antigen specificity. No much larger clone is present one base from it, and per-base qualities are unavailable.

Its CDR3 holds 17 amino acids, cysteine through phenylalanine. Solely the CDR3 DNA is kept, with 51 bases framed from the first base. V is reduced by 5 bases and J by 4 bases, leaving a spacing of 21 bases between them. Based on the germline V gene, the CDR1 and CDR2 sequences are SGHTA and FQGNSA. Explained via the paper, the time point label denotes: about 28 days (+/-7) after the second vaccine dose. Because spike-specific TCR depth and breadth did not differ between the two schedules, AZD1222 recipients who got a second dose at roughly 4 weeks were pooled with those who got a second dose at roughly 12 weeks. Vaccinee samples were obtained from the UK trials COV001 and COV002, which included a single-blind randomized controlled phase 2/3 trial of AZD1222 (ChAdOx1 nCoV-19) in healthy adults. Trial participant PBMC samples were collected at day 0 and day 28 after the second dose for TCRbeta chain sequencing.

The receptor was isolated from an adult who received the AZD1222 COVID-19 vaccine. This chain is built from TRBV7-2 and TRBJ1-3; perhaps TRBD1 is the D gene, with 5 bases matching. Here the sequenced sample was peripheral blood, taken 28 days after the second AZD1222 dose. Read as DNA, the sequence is TGTGCCAGCAGCCCCCCGCGGAGGGGTGCCGCCGGAAACACCATATATTTT. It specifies CASSPPRRGAAGNTIYF.